Sequencing of this T cell receptor beta chain was carried out in a study of neurological immune-mediated disorders. Study results and limitations: Phylogenetic grouping assigned the repertoires of 18 of 34 multiple sclerosis patients to a single related-CDR3 cluster, which may represent a signature. It was HTLV-1-associated myelopathy that showed the most TCR clonal expansion, while multiple sclerosis showed the least, falling below healthy controls.

In regard to this clonotype: Its specificity is unknown.

The length of the CDR3 is 13 residues. Trimming took 7 bases from V and 4 from J, leaving 14 bases between them. By 5'RACE with 10-nucleotide random UMIs, the cDNA was made. Every sequencing run returned over 190 million TCR-beta sequences, which were derived from 15-18 subjects. TCRdb fed the 5' RACE reads into MiXCR, producing one record per CDR3 protein. The data contain 80,000 to 100,000 distinct CDR3 sequences, 4.5% to 7.5% of them singletons. Documented time point: longitudinal time-point 2. The origin of this receptor is a woman aged 55-75 years with multiple sclerosis. Sequencing was carried out using PBMCs. The chain combines TRBV12-3 or TRBV12-4 with TRBJ2-7; D might be TRBD1 or TRBD2, each matching 6 bases. CDR3 region: CASNPRDTYEQYF. The CDR3 nucleotides are TGTGCCAGCAATCCGCGGGACACGTACGAGCAGTACTTC.